The 19 T cell receptor beta chains below were found in one sample sequenced in a study of blood T cell repertoires in COVID-19. Sequencing was performed with immunoSEQ multiplex PCR; in TCRdb, only in-frame clones are kept and a portion is missing. Among about 200,000 clones listed, 86% were seen once. Specimen: peripheral blood. The receptor set was obtained from a man in his thirties or forties who had recovered from COVID-19.

In its sample, this clone was seen a few times. The chain recombines TRBV19 with TRBJ1-4; the D is unclear. CDR1 is LNHDA, CDR2 SQIVND, per germline (reference sequence). The CDR3 loop spans 15 amino acids. Trimming removed 4 bases from V and 2 bases from J, with 11 bases in between. The CDR3 spells CASSKVRGTNEKLFF. The DNA for the CDR3 is TGTGCCAGTAGTAAGGTCCGGGGTACTAATGAAAAACTGTTTTTT.

The rearrangement joins TRBV6-5 to TRBJ2-5, with 8 bases identical to TRBD2. V lost 6 bases, J lost 4 bases, and 4 bases stayed unmatched. The CDR3 runs 13 residues. Germline CDR1 is MNHEY and CDR2 is SVGAGI. The CDR3 is CASSRTSRETQYF. CDR3 nucleotides: TGTGCCAGCAGCCGGACTAGCAGAGAGACCCAGTACTTC.

The chain recombines TRBV7-2 with TRBJ2-2, with 9 bases fitting TRBD1. With 5 bases clipped from V and 4 bases from J, the junction kept 2 bases outside the gene matches. CDR3 size: 14 residues. Germline-derived CDR1 and CDR2 are SGHTA and FQGNSA. CDR3 bases: TGTGCCAGCAGCACGGGACAGGGCACCGGGGAGCTGTTTTTT. Its protein product is CASSTGQGTGELFF.

The chain combines TRBV5-1 with TRBJ2-5; 14 positions agree with TRBD2. V lost 3 bases to trimming and J lost 5 bases; unmatched junction nucleotides: 12. From germline, CDR1 is SGHRS and CDR2 YFSETQ. The CDR3 is made up of 18 amino acids. CDR3 nucleotides: TGCGCCAGCAGCTGGCAATCGACTAGCGGGGGGGCCAAGGAGACCCAGTACTTC. Encoded protein: CASSWQSTSGGAKETQYF.

This clone was counted a single time. V and J are TRBV19 and TRBJ1-5; D is perhaps TRBD1 (6 bases). CDR1 LNHDA and CDR2 SQIVND come from the germline V gene (reference sequence). V was clipped by 1 base and J by 2 bases, with 15 bases between them. The CDR3 length is 17 residues. The CDR3 nucleotides read TGTGCCAGTAGTATAGCCTTTACAGGGAGCGGCAATCAGCCCCAGCATTTT. Translating it yields CASSIAFTGSGNQPQHF.

The chain is built from TRBV20-1 and TRBJ2-1; 7 bases fit TRBD1. The CDR3 has 11 residues. The germline gives CDR1 DFQATT, CDR2 SNEGSKA (reference sequence). J was trimmed by 12 bases and V by 6 bases; bases with no gene match: 8. Written as DNA, the CDR3 is TGCAGTGCGGAGACAGGGCTAGTGCAGTTCTTC. Encoded protein: CSAETGLVQFF.

This sequence joins TRBV29-1 and TRBJ2-5, with D possibly being TRBD1 (5 bases). This CDR3 is built from 15 residues. Germline V gives CDR1 SQVTM, CDR2 ANQGSEA. Trimming took off 4 bases at V and 1 base at J, with 16 bases between the two ends. The CDR3 protein is CSVGRLLTVQETQYF. As DNA, the CDR3 is TGCAGCGTTGGGCGACTTTTGACAGTCCAAGAGACCCAGTACTTC.

The chain joins TRBV4-2 to TRBJ1-3; TRBD1 matches at 7 bases. This CDR3 contains 16 residues. The V and J ends lost 4 bases and 0 bases, in that order; junction bases with no gene match: 6. The germline V gene encodes CDR1 LGHNA and CDR2 YNFKEQ. In DNA form, the CDR3 reads TGTGCCAGCAGCCTGACAGGGTCTAACTCTGGAAACACCATATATTTT. Translation: CASSLTGSNSGNTIYF.

The V gene is TRBV18, the J gene TRBJ1-2; 9 bases align to TRBD1. V lost 2 bases and J lost 4; bases outside the gene matches: 14. The CDR3 runs 18 residues. Germline V gene data show CDR1 as KGHSH and CDR2 as LQKENI. The CDR3 protein is CASSPNTGGLSLSYGYTF. The CDR3 bases are TGTGCCAGCTCACCAAATACAGGGGGCCTCTCCCTTAGCTATGGCTACACCTTC.

J is TRBJ2-7 and V is TRBV5-1; the match to TRBD2 covers 8 bases. J was trimmed by 7 bases and V by 3 bases; bases with no gene match: 12. Per germline, CDR1 SGHRS and CDR2 YFSETQ. The CDR3 totals 15 residues. The CDR3 DNA follows: TGCGCCAGCAGCTCCCCTCAAGCGGGGGCCCCGGAGCAGTACTTC. The encoded protein is CASSSPQAGAPEQYF. Full variable domain (missing parts from reference TRBV5-1 and TRBJ2-7): KAGVTQTPRYLIKTRGQQVTLSCSPISGHRSVSWYQQTPGQGLQFLFEYFSETQRNKGNFPGRFSGRQFSNSRSEMNVSTLELGDSALYLCASSSPQAGAPEQYFGPGTRLTVT.

This rearrangement joins TRBV19 to TRBJ1-5; 11 positions match TRBD1. This CDR3 has 16 residues. The germline CDR1 and CDR2 sequences are LNHDA and SQIVND (reference sequence). Trimming at V came to 6 bases and at J to 4 bases, leaving 8 bases not matched to a gene. CDR3 in DNA: TGTGCCAGTAGCAGGACAGGGGGCGGGAATAATCAGCCCCAGCATTTT. Amino acids: CASSRTGGGNNQPQHF. The full variable domain, rest sourced from reference TRBV19 and TRBJ1-5, is DGGITQSPKYLFRKEGQNVTLSCEQNLNHDAMYWYRQDPGQGLRLIYYSQIVNDFQKGDIAEGYSVSREKKESFPLTVTSAQKNPTAFYLCASSRTGGGNNQPQHFGDGTRLSIL.

V and J are TRBV14 and TRBJ2-2, with TRBD1 matching 12 bases. The CDR3 is made up of 15 amino acids. J was trimmed by 5 bases and V by 3 bases; bases with no gene match: 1. CDR1 is SGHDN and CDR2 is FVKESK in the germline V gene. In nucleotides, the CDR3 is TGTGCCAGCAGCCAGGGACAGGGGGCAACCGGGGAGCTGTTTTTT. This encodes CASSQGQGATGELFF.

CDR3 loop: CASSPGQGVNEQYF. DNA of the CDR3: TGTGCCAGTAGCCCGGGACAGGGGGTGAACGAGCAGTACTTC. This chain connects TRBV19 to TRBJ2-7; 11 bases are shared with TRBD1. The CDR3 totals 14 residues. The junction had 6 bases not matched to a gene; V was cut back by 6 bases and J by 5 bases. CDR1 and CDR2 (germline): LNHDA, SQIVND (reference sequence).

The chain combines TRBV10-3 with TRBJ2-3, with 10 bases matching TRBD2. This CDR3 region has 14 residues. J gave up 7 bases and V 5 bases, and 6 bases lay outside the gene matches. CDR1 is ENHRY, CDR2 SYGVKD, per germline. For the CDR3, the DNA is TGTGCCATCAGTCAAGCGGGGGGGCCAAATACGCAGTATTTT. Amino acid sequence: CAISQAGGPNTQYF.

V gene TRBV11-2 combines with J gene TRBJ2-3; TRBD2 might be the D (6 bases). The CDR3 runs to 15 residues. V dropped 2 bases and J dropped 1 base, with 10 bases sitting between them. CDR1 and CDR2 from the germline V gene are SGHAT and FQNNGV. The CDR3 spells CASSLTGDRTDTQYF. As DNA, the CDR3 is TGTGCCAGCAGCTTAACGGGGGACCGCACAGATACGCAGTATTTT.

The CDR3 loop is CASSADSGTNEKLFF. DNA for the CDR3: TGCGCCAGCAGTGCTGACAGTGGAACTAATGAAAAACTGTTTTTT. The chain is built from TRBV10-1 and TRBJ1-4; possible D gene TRBD1, 5 bases. In germline, CDR1 is WNHNN, CDR2 SYGVQD (reference sequence). Trimming shortened V by 4 bases and J by 1 base, and 10 bases separated the two germline ends. The CDR3 length is 15 residues.

J is TRBJ2-2 and V is TRBV5-1; TRBD1 aligns across 9 bases. J gave up 6 bases and V 0 bases, and 0 bases lay outside the gene matches. The germline V gene has CDR1 SGHRS and CDR2 YFSETQ. The CDR3 contains 14 residues. CDR3 region: CASSLGQGAGELFF. The CDR3 coding sequence is TGCGCCAGCAGCTTGGGACAGGGGGCCGGGGAGCTGTTTTTT. The variable domain in full, with the rest retrieved from reference TRBV5-1 and TRBJ2-2, is KAGVTQTPRYLIKTRGQQVTLSCSPISGHRSVSWYQQTPGQGLQFLFEYFSETQRNKGNFPGRFSGRQFSNSRSEMNVSTLELGDSALYLCASSLGQGAGELFFGEGSRLTVL.

The CDR3 nucleotides are TGTGCCAGCAGACGACTAGCGGGGGGGCGTTATAAAGAGCAGTTCTTC. This translates into CASRRLAGGRYKEQFF. The chain recombines TRBV7-2 with TRBJ2-1; 14 bases are shared with TRBD2. The junction had 11 bases not matched to a gene; V was cut back by 6 bases and J by 10 bases. The CDR3 length is 16 residues. Germline assignment: CDR1 SGHTA and CDR2 FQGNSA.

This chain uses TRBV7-9 with TRBJ1-1; 7 nucleotides align to TRBD1. The germline V gene encodes CDR1 SEHNR and CDR2 FQNEAQ (reference sequence). The trim removed 6 bases at V and 8 bases at J, leaving 6 bases unmatched. The length of the CDR3 is 12 residues. The CDR3: CASSLLQGEAFF. CDR3 DNA: TGTGCCAGCAGTCTTCTACAGGGGGAAGCTTTCTTT.